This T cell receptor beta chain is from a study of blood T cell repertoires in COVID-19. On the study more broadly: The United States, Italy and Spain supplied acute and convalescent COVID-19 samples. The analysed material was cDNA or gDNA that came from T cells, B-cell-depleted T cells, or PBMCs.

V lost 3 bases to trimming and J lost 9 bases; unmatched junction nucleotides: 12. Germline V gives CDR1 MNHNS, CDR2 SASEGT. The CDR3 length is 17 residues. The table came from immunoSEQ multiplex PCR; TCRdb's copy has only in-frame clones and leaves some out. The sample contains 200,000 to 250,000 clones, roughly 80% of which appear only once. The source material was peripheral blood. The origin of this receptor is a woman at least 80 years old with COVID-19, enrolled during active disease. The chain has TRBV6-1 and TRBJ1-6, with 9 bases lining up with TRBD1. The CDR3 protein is CASSDQPTGGRGSPLHF. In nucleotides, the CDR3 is TGTGCCAGCAGTGATCAGCCGACAGGGGGTAGGGGTTCACCCCTCCACTTT.